This T cell receptor beta chain is drawn from a study of technical replicates of blood from a few donors (dated by TCRdb to the late 2010s). Receptors were amplified or captured by the immunoSEQ multiplex PCR assay. Not all clones reach the TCRdb copy of this immuneACCESS table, which keeps in-frame sequences only. Checked studies attribute under half of the gap to unresolved V genes and leave the rest unexplained. The sample yields approximately 87,000 clones; 95% were counted once. About 0.37% of the sample is taken by the ten largest. For this clone: Its antigen remains undetermined. The record has no base qualities; no much larger clone is one base away.

Measured from the cysteine to the phenylalanine, the CDR3 is 15 residues long. The kept DNA is CDR3 alone, 45 bases in frame from the first base. The V end loses 4 bases and the J end loses 7 bases, and a stretch of 17 bases separates them. Looking up the germline V gene yields CDR1 SGHDN and CDR2 FVKESK. Recombination joined TRBV14 with TRBJ1-5; the best D guess is TRBD1, with 5 bases matching. The clonotype comes from a human donor in good health. Sequenced input: T cells isolated from PBMCs. The nucleotides are TGTGCCAGCAGCCCCCCTGGGGGGTTTGGCCAGCCCCAGCATTTT. Its translation is CASSPPGGFGQPQHF.